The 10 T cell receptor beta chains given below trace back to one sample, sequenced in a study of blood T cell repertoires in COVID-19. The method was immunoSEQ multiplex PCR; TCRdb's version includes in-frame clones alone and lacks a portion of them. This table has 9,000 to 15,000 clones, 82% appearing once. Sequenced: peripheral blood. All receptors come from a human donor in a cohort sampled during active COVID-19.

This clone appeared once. The CDR3 DNA follows: TGTGCCAGTAGTATGCGACAGGGAGCCTCTGGAAACACCATATATTTT. Residues: CASSMRQGASGNTIYF. This rearrangement joins TRBV19 to TRBJ1-3, with 7 bases that match TRBD1. Trimming took 3 bases from V and 0 from J; bases not matched to a gene: 5. Germline CDR1 LNHDA, CDR2 SQIVND (reference sequence). The CDR3 sequence is 16 residues long.

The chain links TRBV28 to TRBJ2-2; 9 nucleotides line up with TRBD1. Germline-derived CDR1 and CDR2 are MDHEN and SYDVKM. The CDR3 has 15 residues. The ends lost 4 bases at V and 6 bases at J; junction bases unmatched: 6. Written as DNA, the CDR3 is TGTGCCAGCAGTTGGACAGGGGTTTTCGCCGGGGAGCTGTTTTTT. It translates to CASSWTGVFAGELFF.

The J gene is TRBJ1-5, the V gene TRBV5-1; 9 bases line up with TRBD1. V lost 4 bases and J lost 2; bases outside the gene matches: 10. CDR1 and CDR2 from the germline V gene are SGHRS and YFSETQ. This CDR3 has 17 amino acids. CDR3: CASSPGDRALGNQPQHF. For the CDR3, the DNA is TGCGCCAGCAGCCCCGGGGACAGGGCGTTGGGCAATCAGCCCCAGCATTTT.

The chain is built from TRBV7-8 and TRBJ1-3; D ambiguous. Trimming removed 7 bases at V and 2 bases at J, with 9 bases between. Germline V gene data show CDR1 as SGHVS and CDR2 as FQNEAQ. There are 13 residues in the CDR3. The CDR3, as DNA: TGTGCCAGCACCCCGGGTACTGGAAACACCATATATTTT. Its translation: CASTPGTGNTIYF. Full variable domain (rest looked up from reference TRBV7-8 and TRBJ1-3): GAGVSQSPRYKVAKRGQDVALRCDPISGHVSLFWYQQALGQGPEFLTYFQNEAQLDKSGLPSDRFFAERPEGSVSTLKIQRTQQEDSAVYLCASTPGTGNTIYFGEGSWLTVV.

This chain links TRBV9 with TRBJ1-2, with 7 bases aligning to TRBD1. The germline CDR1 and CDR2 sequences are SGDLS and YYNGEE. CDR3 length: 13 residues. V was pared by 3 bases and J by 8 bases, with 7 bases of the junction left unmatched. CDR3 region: CASSGQGPRGYTF. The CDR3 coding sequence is TGTGCCAGCAGCGGACAGGGCCCGCGGGGCTACACCTTC.

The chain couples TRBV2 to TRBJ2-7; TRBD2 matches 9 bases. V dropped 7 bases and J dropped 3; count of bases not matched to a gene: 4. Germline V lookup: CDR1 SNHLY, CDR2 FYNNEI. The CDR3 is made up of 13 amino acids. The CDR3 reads CASKTSGSYEQYF. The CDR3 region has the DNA TGTGCCAGCAAGACTAGCGGAAGCTACGAGCAGTACTTC. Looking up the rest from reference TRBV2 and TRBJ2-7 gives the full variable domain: EPEVTQTPSHQVTQMGQEVILRCVPISNHLYFYWYRQILGQKVEFLVSFYNNEISEKSEIFDDQFSVERPDGSNFTLKIRSTKLEDSAMYFCASKTSGSYEQYFGPGTRLTVT.

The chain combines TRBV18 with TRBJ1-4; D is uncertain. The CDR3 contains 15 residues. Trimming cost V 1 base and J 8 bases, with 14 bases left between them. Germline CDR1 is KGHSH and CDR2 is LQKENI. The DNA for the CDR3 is TGTGCCAGCTCACCACGGCTCCAGGTAGAGGAAAAACTGTTTTTT. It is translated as CASSPRLQVEEKLFF.

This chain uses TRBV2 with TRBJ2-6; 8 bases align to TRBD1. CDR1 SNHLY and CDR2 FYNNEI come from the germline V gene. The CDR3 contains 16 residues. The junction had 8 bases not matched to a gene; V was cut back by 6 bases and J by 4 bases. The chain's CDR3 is CASSLSGGEGANVLTF. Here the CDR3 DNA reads TGTGCCAGCAGCCTCTCAGGGGGCGAGGGGGCCAACGTCCTGACTTTC. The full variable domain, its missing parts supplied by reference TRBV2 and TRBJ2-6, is EPEVTQTPSHQVTQMGQEVILRCVPISNHLYFYWYRQILGQKVEFLVSFYNNEISEKSEIFDDQFSVERPDGSNFTLKIRSTKLEDSAMYFCASSLSGGEGANVLTFGAGSRLTVL.

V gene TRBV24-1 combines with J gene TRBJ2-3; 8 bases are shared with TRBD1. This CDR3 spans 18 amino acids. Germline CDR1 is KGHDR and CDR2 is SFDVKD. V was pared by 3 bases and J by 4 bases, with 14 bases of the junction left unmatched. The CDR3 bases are TGTGCCACCAGTGATCCAAATCCTCGGACAGGGCCCCCAGATACGCAGTATTTT. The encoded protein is CATSDPNPRTGPPDTQYF.

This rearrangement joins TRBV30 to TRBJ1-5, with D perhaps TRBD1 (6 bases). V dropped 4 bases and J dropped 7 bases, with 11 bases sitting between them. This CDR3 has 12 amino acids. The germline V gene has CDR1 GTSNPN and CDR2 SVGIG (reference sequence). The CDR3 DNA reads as TGTGCCTGGAACAGGGATTACCAGCCCCAGCATTTT. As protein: CAWNRDYQPQHF.